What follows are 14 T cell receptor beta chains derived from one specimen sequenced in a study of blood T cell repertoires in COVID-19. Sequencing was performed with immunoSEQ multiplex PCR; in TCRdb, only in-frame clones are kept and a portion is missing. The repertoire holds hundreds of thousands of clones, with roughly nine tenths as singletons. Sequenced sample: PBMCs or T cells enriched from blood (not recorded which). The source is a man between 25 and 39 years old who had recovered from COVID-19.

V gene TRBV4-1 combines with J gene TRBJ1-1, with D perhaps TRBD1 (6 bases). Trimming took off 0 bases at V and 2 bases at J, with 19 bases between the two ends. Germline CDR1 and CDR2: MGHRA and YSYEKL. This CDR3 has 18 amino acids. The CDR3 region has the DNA TGCGCCAGCAGCCAAGACCCTGCATTGGCAGGGGCCAACACTGAAGCTTTCTTT. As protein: CASSQDPALAGANTEAFF.

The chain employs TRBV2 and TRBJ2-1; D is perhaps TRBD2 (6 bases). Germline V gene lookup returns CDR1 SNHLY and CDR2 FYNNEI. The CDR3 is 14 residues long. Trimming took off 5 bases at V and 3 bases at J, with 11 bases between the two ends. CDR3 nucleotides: TGTGCCAGCAGTCCGCTAGCGAGCTACAATGAGCAGTTCTTC. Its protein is CASSPLASYNEQFF.

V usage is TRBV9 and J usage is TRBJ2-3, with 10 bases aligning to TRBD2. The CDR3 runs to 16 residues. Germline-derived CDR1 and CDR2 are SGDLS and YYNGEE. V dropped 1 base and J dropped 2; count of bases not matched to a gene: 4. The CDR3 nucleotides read TGTGCCAGCAGCGTACGTACTAGCGGGACCACAGATACGCAGTATTTT. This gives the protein CASSVRTSGTTDTQYF.

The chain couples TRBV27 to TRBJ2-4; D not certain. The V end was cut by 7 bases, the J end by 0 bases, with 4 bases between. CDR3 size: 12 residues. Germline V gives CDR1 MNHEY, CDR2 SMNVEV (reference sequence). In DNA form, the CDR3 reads TGTGCCAGCACCCAAGCCAAAAACATTCAGTACTTC. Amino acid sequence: CASTQAKNIQYF.

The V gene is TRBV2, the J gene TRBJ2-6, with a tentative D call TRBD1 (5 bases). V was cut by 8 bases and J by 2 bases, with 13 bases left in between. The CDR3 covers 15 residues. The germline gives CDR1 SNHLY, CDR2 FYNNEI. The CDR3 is CASLQGGAGANVLTF. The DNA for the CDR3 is TGTGCCAGCCTCCAGGGTGGAGCTGGGGCCAACGTCCTGACTTTC.

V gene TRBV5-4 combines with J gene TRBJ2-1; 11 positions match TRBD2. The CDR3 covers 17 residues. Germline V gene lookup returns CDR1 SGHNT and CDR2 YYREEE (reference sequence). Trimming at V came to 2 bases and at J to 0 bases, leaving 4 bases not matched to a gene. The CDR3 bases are TGTGCCAGCAGCTTTTTAGCGGGAGGGCCCTCCTACAATGAGCAGTTCTTC. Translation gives CASSFLAGGPSYNEQFF. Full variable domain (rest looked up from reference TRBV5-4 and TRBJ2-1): ETGVTQSPTHLIKTRGQQVTLRCSSQSGHNTVSWYQQALGQGPQFIFQYYREEENGRGNFPPRFSGLQFPNYSSELNVNALELDDSALYLCASSFLAGGPSYNEQFFGPGTRLTVL.

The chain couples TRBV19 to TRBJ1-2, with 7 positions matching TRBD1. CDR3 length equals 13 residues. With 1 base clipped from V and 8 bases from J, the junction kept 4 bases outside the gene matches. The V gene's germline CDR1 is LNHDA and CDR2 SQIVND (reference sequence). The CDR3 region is CASSIGWTGGYTF. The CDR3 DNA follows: TGTGCCAGTAGTATAGGGTGGACAGGCGGCTACACCTTC.

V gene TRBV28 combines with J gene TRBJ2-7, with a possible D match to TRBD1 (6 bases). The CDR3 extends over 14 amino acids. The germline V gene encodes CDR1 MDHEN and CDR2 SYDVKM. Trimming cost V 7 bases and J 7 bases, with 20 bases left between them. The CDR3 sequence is CASTSDTGTYEQYF. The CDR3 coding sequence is TGTGCCAGCACATCCGACACCGGGACATATGAGCAGTACTTC.

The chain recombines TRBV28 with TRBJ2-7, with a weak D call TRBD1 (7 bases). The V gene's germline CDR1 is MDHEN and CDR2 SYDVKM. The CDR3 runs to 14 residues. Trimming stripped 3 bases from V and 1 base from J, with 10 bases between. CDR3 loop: CASSFGGQSYEQYF. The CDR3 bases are TGTGCCAGCAGTTTCGGGGGACAGTCCTACGAGCAGTACTTC.

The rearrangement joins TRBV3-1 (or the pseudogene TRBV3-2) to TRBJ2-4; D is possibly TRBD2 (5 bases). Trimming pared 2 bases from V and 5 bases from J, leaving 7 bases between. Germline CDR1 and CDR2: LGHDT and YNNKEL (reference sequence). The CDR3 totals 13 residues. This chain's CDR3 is CASSQKGENIQYF. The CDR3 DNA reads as TGTGCCAGCAGCCAAAAGGGAGAAAACATTCAGTACTTC.

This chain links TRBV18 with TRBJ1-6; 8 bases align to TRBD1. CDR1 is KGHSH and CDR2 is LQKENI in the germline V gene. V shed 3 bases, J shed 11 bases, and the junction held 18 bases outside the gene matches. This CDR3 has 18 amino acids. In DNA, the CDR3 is TGTGCCAGCTCACCGGAGGGGACCCCCAGGGGGCATGTGGCACCCCTCCACTTT. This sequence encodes CASSPEGTPRGHVAPLHF. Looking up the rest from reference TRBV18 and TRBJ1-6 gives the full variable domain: NAGVMQNPRHLVRRRGQEARLRCSPMKGHSHVYWYRQLPEEGLKFMVYLQKENIIDESGMPKERFSAEFPKEGPSILRIQQVVRGDSAAYFCASSPEGTPRGHVAPLHFGNGTRLTVT.

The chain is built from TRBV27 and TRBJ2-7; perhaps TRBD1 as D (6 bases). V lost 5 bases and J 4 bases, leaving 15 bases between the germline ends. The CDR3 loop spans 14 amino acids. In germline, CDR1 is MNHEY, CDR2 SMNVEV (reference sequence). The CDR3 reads CASSARDTLYEQYF. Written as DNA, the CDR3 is TGTGCCAGCAGTGCCAGGGACACCCTTTACGAGCAGTACTTC.

CDR3 in DNA: TGTGCCACCAGTGTGGGGGCAACGGGACAGCAGACCAACCTAACCTACGAGCAGTACTTC. Translation gives CATSVGATGQQTNLTYEQYF. The rearrangement links TRBV24-1 to TRBJ2-7; the match to TRBD1 covers 7 bases. The CDR3 has 20 residues. V gave up 5 bases and J gave up 2 bases; unmatched junction bases: 23. CDR1 is KGHDR, CDR2 SFDVKD, per germline.

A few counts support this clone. CDR3 DNA: TGTGCCAGTAGTATTTTGGGACTAGAAAAACTGTTTTTT. Translation gives CASSILGLEKLFF. This chain connects TRBV19 to TRBJ1-4, with TRBD1 as a possible D gene (5 bases). V was pared by 3 bases and J by 8 bases, with 10 bases between. The CDR3 is made up of 13 amino acids. Germline lookup yields CDR1 LNHDA and CDR2 SQIVND (reference sequence). The full variable domain, rest sourced from reference TRBV19 and TRBJ1-4, is DGGITQSPKYLFRKEGQNVTLSCEQNLNHDAMYWYRQDPGQGLRLIYYSQIVNDFQKGDIAEGYSVSREKKESFPLTVTSAQKNPTAFYLCASSILGLEKLFFGSGTQLSVL.